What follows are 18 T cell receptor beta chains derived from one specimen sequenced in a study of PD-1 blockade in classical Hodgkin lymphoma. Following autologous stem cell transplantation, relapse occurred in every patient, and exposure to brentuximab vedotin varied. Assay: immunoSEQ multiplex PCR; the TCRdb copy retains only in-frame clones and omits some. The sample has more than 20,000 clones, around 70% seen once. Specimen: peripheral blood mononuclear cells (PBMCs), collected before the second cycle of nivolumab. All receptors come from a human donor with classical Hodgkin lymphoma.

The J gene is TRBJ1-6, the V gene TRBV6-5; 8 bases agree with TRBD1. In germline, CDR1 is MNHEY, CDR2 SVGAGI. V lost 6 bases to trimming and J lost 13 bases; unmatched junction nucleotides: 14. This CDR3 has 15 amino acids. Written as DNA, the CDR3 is TGTGCCAGCAGCCCAGCTACAGGGGGAGTTCCTCCCCTCCACTTT. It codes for CASSPATGGVPPLHF.

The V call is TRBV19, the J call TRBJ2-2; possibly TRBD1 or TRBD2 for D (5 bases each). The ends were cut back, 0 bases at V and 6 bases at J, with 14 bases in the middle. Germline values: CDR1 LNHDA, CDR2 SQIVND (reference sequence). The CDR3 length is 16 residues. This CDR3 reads CASSIEGTLVPGELFF. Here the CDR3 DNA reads TGTGCCAGTAGTATAGAGGGGACCCTGGTACCCGGGGAGCTGTTTTTT.

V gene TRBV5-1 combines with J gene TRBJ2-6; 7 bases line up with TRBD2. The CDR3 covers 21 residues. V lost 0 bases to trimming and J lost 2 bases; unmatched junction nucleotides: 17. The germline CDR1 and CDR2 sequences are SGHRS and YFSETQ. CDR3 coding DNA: TGCGCCAGCAGCTTGGCCACGGGGGAAGGCGGGAGCTCAACTGGGGCCAACGTCCTGACTTTC. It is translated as CASSLATGEGGSSTGANVLTF.

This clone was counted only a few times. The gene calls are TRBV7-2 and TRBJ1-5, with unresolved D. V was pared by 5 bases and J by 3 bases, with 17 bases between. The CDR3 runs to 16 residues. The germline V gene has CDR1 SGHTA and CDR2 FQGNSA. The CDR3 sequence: CASSPESVHFNQPQHF. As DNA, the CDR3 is TGTGCCAGCAGCCCCGAGTCGGTCCACTTCAATCAGCCCCAGCATTTT.

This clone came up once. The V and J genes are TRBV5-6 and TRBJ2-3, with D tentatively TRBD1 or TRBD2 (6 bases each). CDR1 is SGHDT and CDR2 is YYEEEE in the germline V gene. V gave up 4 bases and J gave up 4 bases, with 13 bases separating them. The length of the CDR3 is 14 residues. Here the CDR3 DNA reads TGTGCCAGCAGCCCCGGGGGCAATTCAGATACGCAGTATTTT. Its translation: CASSPGGNSDTQYF.

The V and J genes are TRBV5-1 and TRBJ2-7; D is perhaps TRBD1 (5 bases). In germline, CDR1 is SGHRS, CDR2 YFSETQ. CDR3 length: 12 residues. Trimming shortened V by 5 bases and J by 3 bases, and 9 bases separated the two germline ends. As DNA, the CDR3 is TGCGCCAGCAGGCTGGACAACTACGAGCAGTACTTC. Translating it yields CASRLDNYEQYF.

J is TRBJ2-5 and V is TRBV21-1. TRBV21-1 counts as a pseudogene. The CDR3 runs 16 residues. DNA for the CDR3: TGTGCCAGCAGCCTTAGGGAAGGAACCCACCAAGAGACCCAGTACTTC. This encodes CASSLREGTHQETQYF.

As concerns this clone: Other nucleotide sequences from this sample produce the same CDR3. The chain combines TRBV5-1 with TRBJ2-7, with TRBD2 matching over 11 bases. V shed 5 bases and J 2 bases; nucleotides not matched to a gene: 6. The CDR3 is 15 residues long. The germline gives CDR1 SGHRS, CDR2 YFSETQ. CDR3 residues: CASRPGTSGTYEQYF. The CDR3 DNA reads TGCGCCAGCAGGCCCGGGACTAGCGGTACCTACGAGCAGTACTTC.

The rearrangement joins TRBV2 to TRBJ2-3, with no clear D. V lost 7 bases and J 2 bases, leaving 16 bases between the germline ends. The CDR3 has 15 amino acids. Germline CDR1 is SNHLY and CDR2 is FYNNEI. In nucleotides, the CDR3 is TGTGCCAGCACTTCTGACTCACTCCCCACAGATACGCAGTATTTT. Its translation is CASTSDSLPTDTQYF.

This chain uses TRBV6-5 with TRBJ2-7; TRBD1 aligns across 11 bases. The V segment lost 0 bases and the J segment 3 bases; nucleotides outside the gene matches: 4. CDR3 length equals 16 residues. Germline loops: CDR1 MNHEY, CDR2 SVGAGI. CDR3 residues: CASSYSDRGRVYEQYF. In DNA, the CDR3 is TGTGCCAGCAGTTACTCGGACAGGGGGCGAGTCTACGAGCAGTACTTC.

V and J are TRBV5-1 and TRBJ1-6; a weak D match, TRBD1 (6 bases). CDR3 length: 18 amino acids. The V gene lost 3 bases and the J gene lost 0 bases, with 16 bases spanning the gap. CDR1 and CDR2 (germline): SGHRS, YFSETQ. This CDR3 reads CASSSGNRASSYNSPLHF. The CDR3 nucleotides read TGCGCCAGCAGCTCGGGGAACAGGGCGAGCTCCTATAATTCACCCCTCCACTTT.

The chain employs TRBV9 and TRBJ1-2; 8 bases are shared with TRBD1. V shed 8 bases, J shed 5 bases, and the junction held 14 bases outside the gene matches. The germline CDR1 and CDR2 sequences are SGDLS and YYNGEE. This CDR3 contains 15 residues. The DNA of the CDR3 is TGTGCCAGTACTCAGCGGACAGGGAACCTTTATGGCTACACCTTC. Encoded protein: CASTQRTGNLYGYTF.

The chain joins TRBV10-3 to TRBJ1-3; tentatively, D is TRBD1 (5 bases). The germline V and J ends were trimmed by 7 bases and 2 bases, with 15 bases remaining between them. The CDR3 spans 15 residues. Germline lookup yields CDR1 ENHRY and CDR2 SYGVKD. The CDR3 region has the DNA TGTGCCATCACCCGGGACGCCGGGGCTGGAAACACCATATATTTT. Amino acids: CAITRDAGAGNTIYF.

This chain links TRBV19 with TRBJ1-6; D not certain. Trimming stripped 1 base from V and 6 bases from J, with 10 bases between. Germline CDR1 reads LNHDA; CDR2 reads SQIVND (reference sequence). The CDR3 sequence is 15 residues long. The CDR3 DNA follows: TGTGCCAGTAGTATAGCAGCAGAATTTAATTCACCCCTCCACTTT. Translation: CASSIAAEFNSPLHF.

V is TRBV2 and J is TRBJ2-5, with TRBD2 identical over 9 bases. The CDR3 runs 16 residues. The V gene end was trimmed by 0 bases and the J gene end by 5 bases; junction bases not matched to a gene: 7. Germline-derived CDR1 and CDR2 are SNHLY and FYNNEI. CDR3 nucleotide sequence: TGTGCCAGCAGTGAAGCGGGCGGGGGGGCCGGCGAGACCCAGTACTTC. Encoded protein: CASSEAGGGAGETQYF.

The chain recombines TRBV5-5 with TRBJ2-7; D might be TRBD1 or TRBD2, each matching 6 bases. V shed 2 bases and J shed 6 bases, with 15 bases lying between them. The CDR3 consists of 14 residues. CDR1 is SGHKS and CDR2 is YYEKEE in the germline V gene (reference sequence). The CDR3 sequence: CASSLSLGGGEQYF. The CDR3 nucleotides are TGTGCCAGCAGCTTATCTCTAGGGGGAGGCGAGCAGTACTTC. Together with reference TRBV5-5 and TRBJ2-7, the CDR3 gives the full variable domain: DAGVTQSPTHLIKTRGQQVTLRCSPISGHKSVSWYQQVLGQGPQFIFQYYEKEERGRGNFPDRFSARQFPNYSSELNVNALLLGDSALYLCASSLSLGGGEQYFGPGTRLTVT.

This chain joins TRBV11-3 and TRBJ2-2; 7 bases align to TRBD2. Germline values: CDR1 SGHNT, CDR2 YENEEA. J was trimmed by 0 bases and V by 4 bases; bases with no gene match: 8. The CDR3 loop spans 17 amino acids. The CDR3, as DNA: TGTGCCAGCAGCTCCGGTTGGGAGGGACCGAACACCGGGGAGCTGTTTTTT. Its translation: CASSSGWEGPNTGELFF.

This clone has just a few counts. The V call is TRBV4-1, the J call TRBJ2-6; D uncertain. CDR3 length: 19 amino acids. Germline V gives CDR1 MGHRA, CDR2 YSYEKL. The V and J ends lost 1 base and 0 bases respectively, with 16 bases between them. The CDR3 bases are TGCGCCAGCAGCCAAGTCGGAAGGGCGTCGTTCTCTGGGGCCAACGTCCTGACTTTC. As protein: CASSQVGRASFSGANVLTF.